This T cell receptor beta chain came from a study of neurological immune-mediated disorders. This clonotype was counted many times. The antigen remains unidentified. V dropped 5 bases and J dropped 4; count of bases not matched to a gene: 5. The germline CDR1 and CDR2 sequences are SEHNR and FQNEAQ (reference sequence). The CDR3 loop spans 15 amino acids. Study-wide results and caveats: It was HTLV-1-associated myelopathy that showed the most TCR clonal expansion, while multiple sclerosis showed the least, falling below healthy controls.

TCRdb re-analysed the 5' RACE reads in MiXCR, keeping a single row per CDR3 protein. The sample holds fewer than 25,000 distinct CDR3 sequences, 8% to 13% seen once. The starting material, 2 million PBMCs stored at -80 C, gave rise to the unsorted libraries. The rearrangement links TRBV7-9 to TRBJ2-2; TRBD2 aligns across 9 bases. The TCR was taken from a woman aged 55-75 years with HTLV-1-associated myelopathy (HAM/TSP). Sequencing input: PBMCs. CDR3 in DNA: TGTGCCAGCAGCAGAAGCGGGGGGACCACCGGGGAGCTGTTTTTT. Protein: CASSRSGGTTGELFF.